This T cell receptor beta chain comes out of a study of shared clonotypes between healthy human individuals. Turning to this clone: The sample carries other DNA sequences with the same CDR3.

The table came from immunoSEQ multiplex PCR; TCRdb's copy has only in-frame clones and leaves some out. Found here are about 2.4 million clones, 90% to 95% of them singletons; the top ten hold roughly 0.13%. Germline assignment: CDR1 SGHRS and CDR2 YFSETQ. V lost 0 bases, J lost 0 bases, and 1 base stayed unmatched. The CDR3 covers 16 residues. Sequencing was carried out using naive CD4+ T cells sorted from blood. As for subset: CD45RA+ positively selected. This TCR came from a man aged 18 to 29 in good health. The genes are TRBV5-1 and TRBJ2-2; the match to TRBD2 covers 8 bases. The CDR3 coding sequence is TGCGCCAGCAGCTTGGCCGGGGGGGCGAACACCGGGGAGCTGTTTTTT. This gives the protein CASSLAGGANTGELFF. Full variable domain (missing parts from reference TRBV5-1 and TRBJ2-2): KAGVTQTPRYLIKTRGQQVTLSCSPISGHRSVSWYQQTPGQGLQFLFEYFSETQRNKGNFPGRFSGRQFSNSRSEMNVSTLELGDSALYLCASSLAGGANTGELFFGEGSRLTVL.